This T cell receptor (beta chain) originates from a study of tumor and adjacent non-tumor tissue in lung cancer. A modified ARM-PCR protocol with three rounds of nested PCR amplified TCRbeta. TCRdb ran MiXCR on the multiplex PCR reads and lists one entry per CDR3 protein. The repertoire holds roughly 220,000 distinct CDR3 sequences, with 60% to 75% as singletons. CDR3 length: 15 amino acids. CDR1 and CDR2 from the germline V gene are DFQATT and SNEGSKA (reference sequence). The template was RNA from unsorted bulk tissue. Chemotherapy-naive patients with new lung cancer underwent thoracic surgery in China, August–late 2014. In regard to this clonotype: At one of its ends the junction is not consistent with the germline gene, which may arise from a read error.

Sequencing was performed on lung tumor tissue. The receptor comes from a man aged 55-75 years with non-small cell lung cancer. This sequence joins TRBV20-1 and TRBJ2-5; D call uncertain. As DNA, the CDR3 is TGCAGTGCTAGAGTGTACTTCCGAGAACAAGAGATCCAGTACTTC. The encoded protein is CSARVYFREQEIQYF.